The clone carrying this T cell receptor (beta chain) has just one count. The sample originates from a study of blood T cell repertoires in COVID-19. Study-level background: The United States, Italy and Spain were the sources of the acute and convalescent COVID-19 samples. The analysed material was cDNA or gDNA that came from T cells, B-cell-depleted T cells, or PBMCs.

Per the original data handling: The assay estimated nucleated cells by amplifying reference gene primers. Data came from immunoSEQ multiplex PCR; TCRdb stores just in-frame clones and leaves some out. V and J calls and clone size are given by that table; D and trimming were obtained from the DNA. This sample has approximately 130,000 clones, with approximately 85% found just once. The CDR3 length is 15 residues. Germline CDR1 reads LGHNA; CDR2 reads YSLEER. Trimming pared 1 base from V and 0 bases from J, leaving 10 bases between. Sequenced sample: peripheral blood. This chain connects TRBV4-3 to TRBJ2-7, with D perhaps TRBD2 (5 bases). The clonotype comes from a human donor in a cohort sampled during active COVID-19. The CDR3 DNA reads TGCGCCAGCAGCCAAGCCGGAGGAGCCTCCTACGAGCAGTACTTC. Protein product: CASSQAGGASYEQYF.